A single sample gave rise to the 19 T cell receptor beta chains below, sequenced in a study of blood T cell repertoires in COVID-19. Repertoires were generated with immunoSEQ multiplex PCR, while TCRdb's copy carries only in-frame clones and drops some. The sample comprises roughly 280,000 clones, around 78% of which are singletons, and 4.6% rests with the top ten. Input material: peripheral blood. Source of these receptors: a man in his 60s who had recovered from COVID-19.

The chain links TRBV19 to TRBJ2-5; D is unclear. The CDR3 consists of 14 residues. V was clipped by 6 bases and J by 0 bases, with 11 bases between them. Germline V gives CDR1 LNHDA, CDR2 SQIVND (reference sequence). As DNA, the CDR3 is TGTGCCAGTAGCGGCAGGCCCCACCAAGAGACCCAGTACTTC. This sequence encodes CASSGRPHQETQYF.

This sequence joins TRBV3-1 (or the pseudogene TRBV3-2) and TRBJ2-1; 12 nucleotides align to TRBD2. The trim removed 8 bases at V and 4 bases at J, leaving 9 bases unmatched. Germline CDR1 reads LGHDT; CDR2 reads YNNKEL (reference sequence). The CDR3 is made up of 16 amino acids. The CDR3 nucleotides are TGTGCCAGCGGCCTAGCGGGGGGGGCGACTTACAATGAGCAGTTCTTC. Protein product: CASGLAGGATYNEQFF.

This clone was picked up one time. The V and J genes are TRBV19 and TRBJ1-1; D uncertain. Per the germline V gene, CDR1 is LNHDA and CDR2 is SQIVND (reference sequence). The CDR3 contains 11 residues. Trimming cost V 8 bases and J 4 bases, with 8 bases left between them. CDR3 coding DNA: TGTGCCAGTGGGCACATCACTGAAGCTTTCTTT. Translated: CASGHITEAFF.

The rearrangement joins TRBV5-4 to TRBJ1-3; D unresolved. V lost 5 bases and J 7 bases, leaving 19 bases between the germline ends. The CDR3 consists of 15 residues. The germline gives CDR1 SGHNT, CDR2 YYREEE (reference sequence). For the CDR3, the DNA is TGTGCCAGCAGTATTGGTACGAGGGATCGGAACACCATATATTTT. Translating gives CASSIGTRDRNTIYF.

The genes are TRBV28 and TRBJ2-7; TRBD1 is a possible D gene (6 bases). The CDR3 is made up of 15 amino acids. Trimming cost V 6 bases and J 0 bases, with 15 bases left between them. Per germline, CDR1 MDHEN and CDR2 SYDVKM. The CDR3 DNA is TGTGCCAGCAGCTACGACAGGAGGAGCTCCTACGAGCAGTACTTC. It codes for CASSYDRRSSYEQYF. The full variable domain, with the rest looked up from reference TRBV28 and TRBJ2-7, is DVKVTQSSRYLVKRTGEKVFLECVQDMDHENMFWYRQDPGLGLRLIYFSYDVKMKEKGDIPEGYSVSREKKERFSLILESASTNQTSMYLCASSYDRRSSYEQYFGPGTRLTVT.

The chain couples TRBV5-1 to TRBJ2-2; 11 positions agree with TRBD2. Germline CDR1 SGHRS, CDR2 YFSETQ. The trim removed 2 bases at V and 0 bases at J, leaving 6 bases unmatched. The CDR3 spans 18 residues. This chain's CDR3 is CASSFRPGLAANTGELFF. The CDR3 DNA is TGCGCCAGCAGCTTCCGTCCGGGACTAGCGGCGAACACCGGGGAGCTGTTTTTT.

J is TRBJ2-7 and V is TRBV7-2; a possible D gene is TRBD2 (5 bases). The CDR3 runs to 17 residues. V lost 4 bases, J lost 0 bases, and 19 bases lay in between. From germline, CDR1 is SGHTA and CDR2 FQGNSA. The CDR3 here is CASSSQPAGWSSYEQYF. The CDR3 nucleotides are TGTGCCAGCAGCTCCCAGCCGGCGGGTTGGAGCTCCTACGAGCAGTACTTC.

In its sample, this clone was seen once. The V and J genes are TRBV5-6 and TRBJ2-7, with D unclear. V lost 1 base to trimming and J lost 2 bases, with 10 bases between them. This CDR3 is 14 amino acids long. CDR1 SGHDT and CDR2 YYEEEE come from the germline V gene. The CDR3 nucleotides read TGTGCCAGCAGCTTGACGGGTTCGACCTACGAGCAGTACTTC. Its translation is CASSLTGSTYEQYF.

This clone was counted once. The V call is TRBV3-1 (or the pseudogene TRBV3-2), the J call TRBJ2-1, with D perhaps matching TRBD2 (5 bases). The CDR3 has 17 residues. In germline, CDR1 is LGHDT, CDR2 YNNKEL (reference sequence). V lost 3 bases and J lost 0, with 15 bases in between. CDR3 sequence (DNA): TGTGCCAGCAGCCATAAAAAAGTAGGGAGCTCCTACAATGAGCAGTTCTTC. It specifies CASSHKKVGSSYNEQFF.

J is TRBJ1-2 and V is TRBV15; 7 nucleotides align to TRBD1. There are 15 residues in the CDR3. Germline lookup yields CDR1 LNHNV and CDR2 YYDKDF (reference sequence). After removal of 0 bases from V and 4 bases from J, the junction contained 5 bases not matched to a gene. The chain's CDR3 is CATSRDQAGGYGYTF. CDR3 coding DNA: TGTGCCACCAGCAGAGATCAGGCAGGGGGCTATGGCTACACCTTC.

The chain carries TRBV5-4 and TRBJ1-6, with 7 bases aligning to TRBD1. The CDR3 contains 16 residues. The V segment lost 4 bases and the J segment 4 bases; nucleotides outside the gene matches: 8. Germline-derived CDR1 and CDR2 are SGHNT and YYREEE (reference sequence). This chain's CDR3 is CASSDGQALYNSPLHF. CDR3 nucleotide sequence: TGTGCCAGCAGCGACGGACAGGCCCTGTATAATTCACCCCTCCACTTT.

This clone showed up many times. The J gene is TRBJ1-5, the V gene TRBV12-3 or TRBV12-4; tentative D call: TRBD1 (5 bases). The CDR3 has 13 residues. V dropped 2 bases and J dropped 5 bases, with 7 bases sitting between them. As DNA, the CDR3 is TGTGCCAGCAGTTTATTGGGGCATCAGCCCCAGCATTTT. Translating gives CASSLLGHQPQHF.

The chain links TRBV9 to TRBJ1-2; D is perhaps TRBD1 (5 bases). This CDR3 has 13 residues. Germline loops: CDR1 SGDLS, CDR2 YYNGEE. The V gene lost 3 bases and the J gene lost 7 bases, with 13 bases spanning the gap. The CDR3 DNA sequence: TGTGCCAGCAGCGGCAGGGTACAGGTTGGCTACACCTTC. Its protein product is CASSGRVQVGYTF. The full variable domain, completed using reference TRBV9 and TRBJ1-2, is DSGVTQTPKHLITATGQRVTLRCSPRSGDLSVYWYQQSLDQGLQFLIQYYNGEERAKGNILERFSAQQFPDLHSELNLSSLELGDSALYFCASSGRVQVGYTFGSGTRLTVV.

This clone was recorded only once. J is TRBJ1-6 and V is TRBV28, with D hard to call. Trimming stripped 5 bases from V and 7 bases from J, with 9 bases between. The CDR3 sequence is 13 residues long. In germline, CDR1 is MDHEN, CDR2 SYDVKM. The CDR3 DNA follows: TGTGCCAGCAGTCGGGATCTAAATTCACCCCTCCACTTT. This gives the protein CASSRDLNSPLHF.

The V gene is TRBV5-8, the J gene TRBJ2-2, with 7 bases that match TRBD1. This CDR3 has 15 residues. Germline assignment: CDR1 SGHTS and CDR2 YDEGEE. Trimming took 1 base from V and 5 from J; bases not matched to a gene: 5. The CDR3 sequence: CASSLRTGGTGELFF. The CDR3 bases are TGTGCCAGCAGCTTGAGGACAGGCGGGACCGGGGAGCTGTTTTTT.

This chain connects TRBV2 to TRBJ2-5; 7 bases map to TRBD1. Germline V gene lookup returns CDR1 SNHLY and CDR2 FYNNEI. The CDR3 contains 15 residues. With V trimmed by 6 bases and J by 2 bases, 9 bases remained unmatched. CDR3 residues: CASSLSTGKQETQYF. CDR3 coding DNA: TGTGCCAGCAGCCTTTCGACAGGGAAACAAGAGACCCAGTACTTC.

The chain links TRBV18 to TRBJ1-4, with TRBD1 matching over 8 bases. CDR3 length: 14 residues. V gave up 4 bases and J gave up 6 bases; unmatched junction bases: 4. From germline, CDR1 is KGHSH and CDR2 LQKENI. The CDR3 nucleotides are TGTGCCAGCTCACGGACAGGGCTGGATGAAAAACTGTTTTTT. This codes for CASSRTGLDEKLFF.

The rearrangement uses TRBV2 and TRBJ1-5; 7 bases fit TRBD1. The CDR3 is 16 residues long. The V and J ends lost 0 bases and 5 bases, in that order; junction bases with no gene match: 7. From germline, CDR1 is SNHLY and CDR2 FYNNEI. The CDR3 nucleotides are TGTGCCAGCAGTGAAGCTCCCAGGGGGGCCCATCAGCCCCAGCATTTT. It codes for CASSEAPRGAHQPQHF. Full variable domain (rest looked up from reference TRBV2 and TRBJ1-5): EPEVTQTPSHQVTQMGQEVILRCVPISNHLYFYWYRQILGQKVEFLVSFYNNEISEKSEIFDDQFSVERPDGSNFTLKIRSTKLEDSAMYFCASSEAPRGAHQPQHFGDGTRLSIL.

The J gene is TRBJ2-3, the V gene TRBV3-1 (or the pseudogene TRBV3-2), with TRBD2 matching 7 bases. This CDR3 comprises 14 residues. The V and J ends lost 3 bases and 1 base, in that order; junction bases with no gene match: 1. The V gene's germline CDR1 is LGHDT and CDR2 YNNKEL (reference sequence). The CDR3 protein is CASSQSGGTDTQYF. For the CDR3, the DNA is TGTGCCAGCAGCCAGAGCGGGGGCACAGATACGCAGTATTTT.